Given below is one TCR beta chain in context. What it binds is unknown. The data are from a study of naive and memory T cell subsets. An equimolar mix of two oligonucleotides served as the beta constant-region primer for TRBC1 and TRBC2. The ligated cDNA underwent four PCR rounds using SP2 and nested alpha and beta constant-region primers. A 12-nucleotide UMI and the SP2 primer were added to the cDNA 3' end by oligonucleotide ligation. MiXCR, run by TCRdb on the UMI-ligation and nested PCR reads, gives a single entry per CDR3 protein. The repertoire holds 8,800 or so distinct CDR3 sequences, with 25% to 35% as singletons. Findings of the study overall: Expression changes during T cell differentiation may affect RNA-based TCR counts. Over 90% of naive TCR sequences appeared only once after error correction, unlike memory subsets.

Cells stained for CD3, CD4, CD8, CD45RA, CD27 and viability were sorted into four CD45RA/CD27 subsets. CDR1 MGHDK and CDR2 SYGVNS come from the germline V gene. Trimming took 6 bases from V and 7 from J, leaving 15 bases between them. This CDR3 has 13 residues. This sequence originates from a human donor in good health. Sequencing used CD8+ TEMRA cells from blood. The sample's subset: effector memory re-expressing CD45RA, CD45RA+ CD27-. The chain has TRBV25-1 and TRBJ1-1, with D maybe TRBD1 (6 bases). The CDR3 DNA reads as TGTGCCAGCAGGCGTGGGGGGCAGATTGAAGCTTTCTTT. Translating it yields CASRRGGQIEAFF.